The 25 T cell receptor beta chains below all came from one sample that was sequenced in a study of cytomegalovirus exposure and HLA in healthy donors. Primers: 60 Vbeta forward and 13 Jbeta reverse. Profiled with immunoSEQ multiplex PCR; TCRdb holds only in-frame clones, not every one. The table includes around 200,000 clones, approximately 79% detected once. Sequencing used PBMCs. All receptors derive from a man in his forties in good health and CMV-seropositive.

The V call is TRBV19, the J call TRBJ2-7; D is uncertain. Germline values: CDR1 LNHDA, CDR2 SQIVND (reference sequence). Trimming left V 6 bases short and J 3 bases short, with 12 bases between. The CDR3 has 13 residues. The CDR3 loop is CASSPLIGYEQYF. DNA for the CDR3: TGTGCCAGTAGCCCGCTGATCGGCTACGAGCAGTACTTC.

This chain uses TRBV28 with TRBJ1-2; 8 bases line up with TRBD1. V gave up 5 bases and J gave up 7 bases; unmatched junction bases: 15. The CDR3 contains 16 residues. Per germline, CDR1 MDHEN and CDR2 SYDVKM. CDR3 sequence: CASSHPGQARGGGYTF. Here the CDR3 DNA reads TGTGCCAGCAGTCACCCGGGACAGGCCAGAGGGGGTGGCTACACCTTC.

This clone has just one count. The gene calls are TRBV19 and TRBJ2-1; no definite D call. This CDR3 region has 14 residues. Germline V gene sequence: CDR1 LNHDA, CDR2 SQIVND (reference sequence). V was trimmed by 8 bases and J by 0 bases, leaving 11 bases between them. The CDR3 here is CASQAVISYNEQFF. The CDR3, as DNA: TGTGCCAGTCAGGCTGTTATCTCCTACAATGAGCAGTTCTTC.

The chain uses TRBV5-6 and TRBJ2-7, with 7 bases matching TRBD1. V lost 0 bases and J lost 9; bases outside the gene matches: 12. The CDR3 has 15 residues. Germline V gene data show CDR1 as SGHDT and CDR2 as YYEEEE. The CDR3 reads CASSLVETGPLGQYF. The CDR3 DNA follows: TGTGCCAGCAGCTTGGTAGAGACAGGGCCCCTGGGGCAGTACTTC.

The rearrangement uses TRBV18 and TRBJ1-6; 8 nucleotides line up with TRBD1. The length of the CDR3 is 15 residues. The germline gives CDR1 KGHSH, CDR2 LQKENI. V shed 1 base, J shed 7 bases, and the junction held 3 bases outside the gene matches. The CDR3 DNA sequence: TGTGCCAGCTCACCACTGGACAGGGAGAATTCACCCCTCCACTTT. Its translation is CASSPLDRENSPLHF.

This chain joins TRBV7-2 and TRBJ1-5, with TRBD1 matching 7 bases. This CDR3 has 16 amino acids. After removal of 2 bases from V and 1 base from J, the junction contained 5 bases not matched to a gene. Germline V gene data show CDR1 as SGHTA and CDR2 as FQGNSA. CDR3 sequence reads: CASSLRGRGSNQPQHF. Here the CDR3 DNA reads TGTGCCAGCAGCTTAAGGGGGCGCGGAAGCAATCAGCCCCAGCATTTT.

This chain links TRBV19 with TRBJ1-3; D is possibly TRBD1 (5 bases). The V gene's germline CDR1 is LNHDA and CDR2 SQIVND (reference sequence). CDR3 length: 13 amino acids. Trimming left V 3 bases short and J 3 bases short, with 6 bases between. The CDR3 loop is CASSIDSGNTIYF. Here the CDR3 DNA reads TGTGCCAGTAGTATCGACAGTGGAAACACCATATATTTT.

V and J are TRBV13 and TRBJ2-3, with 8 bases identical to TRBD1. V shed 4 bases, J shed 6 bases, and the junction held 9 bases outside the gene matches. CDR1 and CDR2 from the germline V gene are PRHDT and FYEKMQ (reference sequence). This CDR3 spans 15 amino acids. CDR3: CASSYRDRSGDTQYF. The CDR3 DNA reads as TGTGCCAGCAGCTACCGGGACAGGTCGGGGGATACGCAGTATTTT. The full variable domain, in which reference TRBV13 and TRBJ2-3 provide the parts outside the CDR3, is AAGVIQSPRHLIKEKRETATLKCYPIPRHDTVYWYQQGPGQDPQFLISFYEKMQSDKGSIPDRFSAQQFSDYHSELNMSSLELGDSALYFCASSYRDRSGDTQYFGPGTRLTVL.

The J gene is TRBJ2-1, the V gene TRBV5-3, with 12 bases that match TRBD2. TRBV5-3 has ORF status, its function being uncertain. V trimming: 2 bases; J trimming: 6 bases; junction bases outside the gene matches: 3. This CDR3 has 15 residues. Here the CDR3 reads CARSFGLAGTNEQFF. CDR3 nucleotide sequence: TGTGCCAGAAGCTTCGGACTAGCGGGGACCAATGAGCAGTTCTTC.

The chain joins TRBV6-5 to TRBJ1-6; TRBD1 agrees at 11 bases. V lost 4 bases to trimming and J lost 7 bases; unmatched junction nucleotides: 3. The CDR3 covers 15 residues. CDR1 is MNHEY and CDR2 is SVGAGI in the germline V gene. CDR3 region: CASSSGTGGNSPLHF. The CDR3 region has the DNA TGTGCCAGCAGTTCCGGGACAGGGGGGAATTCACCCCTCCACTTT.

J is TRBJ2-1 and V is TRBV20-1; D is unclear. The V gene lost 2 bases and the J gene lost 7 bases, with 6 bases spanning the gap. This CDR3 contains 11 residues. The V gene's germline CDR1 is DFQATT and CDR2 SNEGSKA (reference sequence). CDR3 nucleotides: TGCAGTGCTAGACTAGTTAATGAGCAGTTCTTC. As protein: CSARLVNEQFF.

J is TRBJ2-6 and V is TRBV4-3; maybe TRBD1 (6 bases). CDR1 is LGHNA, CDR2 YSLEER, per germline. Trimming removed 4 bases at V and 0 bases at J, with 16 bases between. This CDR3 has 18 amino acids. CDR3 nucleotides: TGCGCCAGCAGCCTAAGATGGGACATTGTCTCTGGGGCCAACGTCCTGACTTTC. Protein product: CASSLRWDIVSGANVLTF.

In its sample, this clone was seen once. V is TRBV4-1 and J is TRBJ2-7; tentative D call: TRBD2 (5 bases). The length of the CDR3 is 14 residues. V gave up 2 bases and J gave up 0 bases, with 8 bases separating them. Germline loops: CDR1 MGHRA, CDR2 YSYEKL. The CDR3 DNA sequence: TGCGCCAGCAGCCAATCTGAGGGCTCCTACGAGCAGTACTTC. Residues: CASSQSEGSYEQYF.

The J gene is TRBJ2-1, the V gene TRBV6-5; weak D call: TRBD2 (5 bases). In germline, CDR1 is MNHEY, CDR2 SVGAGI. Trimming stripped 0 bases from V and 0 bases from J, with 9 bases between. The CDR3 consists of 16 residues. CDR3 DNA sequence: TGTGCCAGCAGTTACTCTTGGGAGAGCTCCTACAATGAGCAGTTCTTC. Protein product: CASSYSWESSYNEQFF.

This clone was seen a few times. The gene calls are TRBV7-2 and TRBJ2-7, with a weak D call TRBD2 (5 bases). Trimming cost V 5 bases and J 2 bases, with 19 bases left between them. The length of the CDR3 is 16 residues. Germline loops: CDR1 SGHTA, CDR2 FQGNSA. As DNA, the CDR3 is TGTGCCAGCAGCGATCCGCCCGGCAGCGGAGCCTACGAGCAGTACTTC. Translation: CASSDPPGSGAYEQYF.

The chain recombines TRBV7-2 with TRBJ2-3; D call uncertain. Trimming shortened V by 3 bases and J by 5 bases, and 9 bases separated the two germline ends. CDR1 and CDR2 (germline): SGHTA, FQGNSA. This CDR3 spans 13 amino acids. The CDR3 spells CASSFSVQDTQYF. The CDR3 region has the DNA TGTGCCAGCAGCTTTAGTGTTCAAGATACGCAGTATTTT.

V usage is TRBV6-4 and J usage is TRBJ1-1; perhaps TRBD1 as D (5 bases). Germline V gives CDR1 MRHNA, CDR2 SNTAGT. The CDR3 spans 15 residues. Between the trimmed V and J ends, which lost 6 bases and 4 bases, there was a span of 18 bases. The CDR3 spells CASSPGGGKVTEAFF. The CDR3 DNA is TGTGCCAGCAGCCCCGGGGGGGGAAAAGTCACTGAAGCTTTCTTT.

The chain employs TRBV12-5 and TRBJ1-5, with a tentative D call TRBD1 (5 bases). Trimming shortened V by 10 bases and J by 9 bases, and 16 bases separated the two germline ends. This CDR3 spans 12 amino acids. Germline CDR1 and CDR2: LGHNT and FRNRAP. The CDR3 sequence is CATAGDSGPQHF. CDR3 DNA sequence: TGTGCTACGGCGGGGGACTCTGGGCCCCAGCATTTT.

In this sample, this clone turned up a few times. The chain links TRBV19 to TRBJ2-2, with D tentatively TRBD2 (6 bases). The CDR3 has 14 amino acids. The germline CDR1 and CDR2 sequences are LNHDA and SQIVND (reference sequence). The ends were cut back, 0 bases at V and 5 bases at J, with 7 bases in the middle. The CDR3 nucleotides are TGTGCCAGTAGTATAGATCGGGGGACCGGGGAGCTGTTTTTT. As protein: CASSIDRGTGELFF.

V usage is TRBV5-4 and J usage is TRBJ2-2, with TRBD2 matching 10 bases. CDR3 length: 15 amino acids. Looked up from germline, CDR1 is SGHNT and CDR2 is YYREEE (reference sequence). V shed 2 bases and J 7 bases; nucleotides not matched to a gene: 5. The CDR3 spells CASSLSGGAVGELFF. The CDR3 DNA reads TGTGCCAGCAGCTTAAGCGGGGGGGCCGTCGGGGAGCTGTTTTTT.

The gene calls are TRBV6-6 and TRBJ2-1; 8 bases are shared with TRBD2. The CDR3 spans 15 residues. Germline V gene data show CDR1 as MNHNY and CDR2 as SVGAGI (reference sequence). V trimming: 0 bases; J trimming: 7 bases; junction bases outside the gene matches: 5. The CDR3 loop is CASSYSKRGRNEQFF. In DNA form, the CDR3 reads TGTGCCAGCAGTTACTCGAAGCGGGGGAGGAATGAGCAGTTCTTC.

This clone has just a few counts. The chain recombines TRBV5-1 with TRBJ2-7; D may be TRBD1 (6 bases). The length of the CDR3 is 14 residues. The germline gives CDR1 SGHRS, CDR2 YFSETQ. Trimming removed 1 base from V and 5 bases from J, with 13 bases in between. CDR3: CASSLRAGVNEQYF. CDR3 nucleotide sequence: TGCGCCAGCAGCTTGAGGGCAGGGGTGAACGAGCAGTACTTC.

In its sample, this clone was seen once. V usage is TRBV2 and J usage is TRBJ2-5; possibly TRBD2 for D (6 bases). Judging by the DNA end, TRBJ2-7 fits better; the J call may be wrong. The CDR3 sequence is 18 residues long. Germline lookup yields CDR1 SNHLY and CDR2 FYNNEI. CDR3 in amino acids: CASSDISRDFFSTYEQYF. The CDR3 region has the DNA TGTGCCAGCAGTGATATTTCGAGGGACTTTTTCTCGACTTACGAGCAGTACTTC.

The rearrangement uses TRBV6-5 and TRBJ1-3; D remains ambiguous. V dropped 6 bases and J dropped 7 bases, with 10 bases sitting between them. Germline-derived CDR1 and CDR2 are MNHEY and SVGAGI. This CDR3 contains 12 residues. CDR3 amino acids: CASSKGGNTIYF. As DNA, the CDR3 is TGTGCCAGCAGCAAGGGAGGGAACACCATATATTTT.

The chain uses TRBV27 and TRBJ2-7; D might be TRBD1 (6 bases). From germline, CDR1 is MNHEY and CDR2 SMNVEV (reference sequence). This CDR3 is built from 13 residues. Trimming left V 6 bases short and J 3 bases short, with 12 bases between. The CDR3 DNA reads TGTGCCAGCAGGAGAGAGGGGGTCTACGAGCAGTACTTC. The encoded protein is CASRREGVYEQYF.